The rows below give T cell receptor beta chains drawn from one sample of a study of blood T cell repertoires in COVID-19. Repertoires were generated with immunoSEQ multiplex PCR, while TCRdb's copy carries only in-frame clones and drops some. The sample lists 80,000 to 90,000 clones, roughly four fifths occurring once. Sequenced: peripheral blood. These receptors all stem from a woman over 75 with acute or convalescent COVID-19. CDR3s include the opening cysteine and the closing phenylalanine or tryptophan. The D gene is left open where the match is weak. Only some rows state a clone size, as once, few, many or a class for expanded clones.

TRBD2 NA TRBJ2-3 TRBV6-5 TGTGCCAGCAGTTTACTAGCGGGGAGCACAGATACGCAGTATTTT CASSLLAGSTDTQYF
TRBD2 NA TRBJ2-1 TRBV5-1 TGCGCCAGCAGCTTGGATGGGGCTAGCGGGTACAATGAGCAGTTCTTC CASSLDGASGYNEQFF
TRBD1 NA TRBJ2-7 TRBV3-1/TRBV3-2 TGTGCCAGCAGCCAAATATCAGGCAGGGGGTCCTACGAGCAGTACTTC CASSQISGRGSYEQYF
NA NA TRBJ2-7 TRBV6-2/TRBV6-3 TGTGCCAGCAGTTCCCCGGCGGGATGGCAGTACTTC CASSSPAGWQYF
NA NA TRBJ2-6 TRBV9 TGTGCCAGCAGCGTAAGAGGGTCTGGGGCCAACGTCCTGACTTTC CASSVRGSGANVLTF
TRBD1 NA TRBJ1-2 TRBV19 TGTGCCAGTAATTCCCCCGGGGGACAGGGGAATGGCTACACCTTC CASNSPGGQGNGYTF
NA NA TRBJ1-1 TRBV5-4 TGTGCCAGCAGCTTCAGGAACACTGAAGCTTTCTTT CASSFRNTEAFF
TRBD2 NA TRBJ2-5 TRBV11-2 TGTGCCAGCAGCGCAGACCTAGCGGGAGGGCCAGGGGAGACCCAGTACTTC CASSADLAGGPGETQYF
TRBD2 NA TRBJ2-5 TRBV19 TGTGCCAGTAAAGAGAGGGGAGGGGTCTGGGAGACCCAGTACTTC CASKERGGVWETQYF
NA NA TRBJ1-2 TRBV10-3 TGTGCCATCAGTGAGGAAGGACAGAACGGGGGCTACACCTTC CAISEEGQNGGYTF
NA few TRBJ1-1 TRBV20-1 TGCAGTGCTAGTCTTGGGGCTGGGTTGGGCACTGAAGCTTTCTTT CSASLGAGLGTEAFF
NA NA TRBJ1-1 TRBV5-1 TGCGCCAGCCAGGGGTCAGGTATGAACACTGAAGCTTTCTTT CASQGSGMNTEAFF
TRBD2 NA TRBJ2-1 TRBV5-1 TGCGCCAGCAGCTTGGGGACTAGCAATAAAGTCGATGAGCAGTTCTTC CASSLGTSNKVDEQFF
NA NA TRBJ2-7 TRBV28 TGTGCCAGCAGTTCTGTGTTCTACGAGCAGTACTTC CASSSVFYEQYF
NA once TRBJ1-4 TRBV9 TGTGCCAGCAGCGTAGCGGTTGGGGACTCAACTAATGAAAAACTGTTTTTT CASSVAVGDSTNEKLFF
TRBD2 NA TRBJ2-7 TRBV5-1 TGCGCCAGCAGCTCCCGCCTAGCGGGAAGCTCCTACGAGCAGTACTTC CASSSRLAGSSYEQYF
NA NA TRBJ2-7 TRBV25-1 TGTGCCAGCTCCTCCGGGTGGGTTCTAGACGAGCAGTACTTC CASSSGWVLDEQYF
TRBD1 once TRBJ1-2 TRBV11-2 TGTGCCAGCAGTCTTCGGACAGGGGGTAGTTTTAGGGGCTACACCTTC CASSLRTGGSFRGYTF
TRBD2 once TRBJ2-1 TRBV9 TGTGCCAGCAGCGTACATGAGGGCGGGAGTCAGTTCCTCTACAATGAGCAGTTCTTC CASSVHEGGSQFLYNEQFF
NA once TRBJ2-2 TRBV2 TGTGCCAGCAGTGAAGCGCTCGGAGACACCGGGGAGCTGTTTTTT CASSEALGDTGELFF
NA NA TRBJ1-2 TRBV6-5 TGTGCCAGCTCCCGGACGAGGGAGATCGGTTATGGCTACACCTTC CASSRTREIGYGYTF
NA once TRBJ1-1 TRBV7-2 TGTGCCAGCAGCTTACCGCAGGGACTTAGAATGAACACTGAAGCTTTCTTT CASSLPQGLRMNTEAFF
TRBD1 NA TRBJ1-1 TRBV9 TGTGCCAGCAGCCCGCAGACAGGGAGTGTGGGCACTGAAGCTTTCTTT CASSPQTGSVGTEAFF
NA NA TRBJ2-7 TRBV28 TGTGCCAGCAGTTTCCGGTCCCAGGGTAGATACGAGCAGTACTTC CASSFRSQGRYEQYF
NA NA TRBJ2-7 TRBV5-1 TGCGCCAGCAGCTCCAGGACAGTATCGTCCCGCGAGCAGTACTTC CASSSRTVSSREQYF
NA NA TRBJ1-2 TRBV18 TGTGCCAGCTCACCAGAAGGGACAACGGTCCATGGCTACACCTTC CASSPEGTTVHGYTF
NA once TRBJ2-3 TRBV7-9 TGTGCCAGCAGCCAGGCGGATACGCAGTATTTT CASSQADTQYF
TRBD1 NA TRBJ2-7 TRBV5-1 TGCGCCAGCAGCTTGGGGGGGACAGGCCATTACGAGCAGTACTTC CASSLGGTGHYEQYF
NA NA TRBJ1-5 TRBV10-2 TGCGCCAGCAGTGACACCGACTTTTATAGCAATCAGCCCCAGCATTTT CASSDTDFYSNQPQHF
TRBD1 once TRBJ1-1 TRBV11-2 TGTGCCAGCAGCTTACACTTCCCCGGGACAGGGGGAACTGAAGCTTTCTTT CASSLHFPGTGGTEAFF
NA NA TRBJ1-2 TRBV19 TGTGCCAGTAAATCACAGGCCGACTATGGCTACACCTTC CASKSQADYGYTF
NA once TRBJ1-2 TRBV29-1 TGCAGCGTTGAGACGACAGTCGGTGCTGGCTACACCTTC CSVETTVGAGYTF
NA few TRBJ1-6 TRBV6-5 TGTGCCAGCAGTTACTCGATTCGGTCCGATTCACCCCTCCACTTT CASSYSIRSDSPLHF
NA NA TRBJ1-3 TRBV5-1 TGCGCCAGCAGGGCTAGTGGCGGGGGCAACTCTGGAAACACCATATATTTT CASRASGGGNSGNTIYF
NA few TRBJ1-1 TRBV24-1 TGTGCCACCATGTCCGGGGATGGCACTGAAGCTTTCTTT CATMSGDGTEAFF
TRBD1 NA TRBJ2-5 TRBV5-1 TGCGCCAGCAGCTTGGGGGACAGTAACATGCCCCAGTACTTC CASSLGDSNMPQYF
NA few TRBJ1-5 TRBV19 TGTGCCAGTAGTAGCCAGGTAGTCCCTCAGCCCCAGCATTTT CASSSQVVPQPQHF
NA NA TRBJ2-7 TRBV6-4 TGTGCCAGCAGTCCCATGGGAGGGGGCGAGCAGTACTTC CASSPMGGGEQYF
NA NA TRBJ1-2 TRBV5-6 TGTGCCAGCAGCTTGGCTTTCTCTAACTATGGCTACACCTTC CASSLAFSNYGYTF
NA NA TRBJ1-3 TRBV9 TGTGCCAGCAGCGTAGTGGGACAACCACGGGCTGGAAACACCATATATTTT CASSVVGQPRAGNTIYF
NA once TRBJ1-2 TRBV6-1 TGTGCCAGCAGTGATGCTTCGGGTGGCTATGGCTACACCTTC CASSDASGGYGYTF